This TCR beta chain was identified during a study of blood T cell repertoires in COVID-19. Study context: COVID-19 samples, acute and convalescent, were from the United States, Italy and Spain. T cells, B-cell-depleted T cells, or PBMCs supplied cDNA or gDNA.

From germline, CDR1 is SGHTA and CDR2 FQGTGA. The CDR3 is made up of 14 amino acids. Trimming removed 2 bases at V and 7 bases at J, with 12 bases between. Study processing details: Estimation of nucleated cell counts was performed using reference gene primer amplification. Here immunoSEQ multiplex PCR was the method, and the copy in TCRdb shows in-frame clones only, minus some. V and J calls and clone size are copied from that table; D and trimming were computed from the DNA. Seen here are 180,000 or so clones, around 87% observed once, and the top ten hold approximately 0.62%. Source material: peripheral blood. The TCR sequence derives from a man in his fifties or sixties with acute or convalescent COVID-19. The chain recombines TRBV7-3 with TRBJ2-1; tentatively, D is TRBD1 (5 bases). The CDR3 loop reads CASSLFRVGNEQFF. The CDR3 DNA reads TGTGCCAGCAGCTTATTCAGGGTTGGAAATGAGCAGTTCTTC.